The clone carrying this TCR beta chain has ten or more counts. The antigen is unknown. Uncontrolled infection, other autoimmune disease, pregnancy or lactation disqualified patients from enrolment. Each diagnosis was grounded in clinical symptoms, serum thyroxine and TRAb, thyroid ultrasound, and orbital computed tomography. Between the trimmed V and J ends, which lost 6 bases and 4 bases, there was a span of 10 bases. Per the germline V gene, CDR1 is SGHTA and CDR2 is FQGNSA. CDR3 length equals 13 residues. The sample comes from a study of T cells in Graves' hyperthyroidism and ophthalmopathy. Study findings and constraints: Most clonotypes expanded in the thyroid (above 0.001) were also present in blood. The model's output predicted ophthalmopathy at a median of about 5.9 months prior to onset.

Amplified TCR beta CDR3 regions came from RNA transcripts. With the HTBI primer set, the TCR CDR3 went through a first round of RT-PCR. TCRdb analysed the multiplex PCR reads with MiXCR anew, one entry per CDR3 protein. The table records approximately 560,000 distinct CDR3 sequences, more than 45% of them present only once. Sequencing used peripheral blood or thyroid tissue (not recorded which). The chain couples TRBV7-2 to TRBJ1-3; D is unclear. The sequence was obtained from a woman aged 18-35 years with Graves' hyperthyroidism. CDR3 nucleotides: TGTGCCAGCAGACTTTCATTGGGAAACACCATATATTTT. Its protein product is CASRLSLGNTIYF.